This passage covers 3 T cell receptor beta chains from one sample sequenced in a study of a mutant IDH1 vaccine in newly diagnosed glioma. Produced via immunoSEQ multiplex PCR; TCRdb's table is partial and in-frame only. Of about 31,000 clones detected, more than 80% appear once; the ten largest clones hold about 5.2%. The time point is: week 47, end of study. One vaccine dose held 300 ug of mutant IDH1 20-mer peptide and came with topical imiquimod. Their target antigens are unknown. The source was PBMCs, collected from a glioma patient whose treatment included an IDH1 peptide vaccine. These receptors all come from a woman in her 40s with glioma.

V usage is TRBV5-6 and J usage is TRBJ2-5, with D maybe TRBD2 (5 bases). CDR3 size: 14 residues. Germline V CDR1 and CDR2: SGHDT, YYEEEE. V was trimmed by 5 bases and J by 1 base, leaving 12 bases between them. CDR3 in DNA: TGTGCCAGCAGACCGGGAAGAACCCAAGAGACCCAGTACTTC. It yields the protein CASRPGRTQETQYF.

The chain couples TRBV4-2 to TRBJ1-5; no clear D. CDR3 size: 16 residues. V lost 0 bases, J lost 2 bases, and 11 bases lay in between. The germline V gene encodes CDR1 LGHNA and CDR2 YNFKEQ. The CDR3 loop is CASSQESGFRNQPQHF. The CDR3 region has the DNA TGTGCCAGCAGCCAAGAGTCGGGTTTTCGCAATCAGCCCCAGCATTTT.

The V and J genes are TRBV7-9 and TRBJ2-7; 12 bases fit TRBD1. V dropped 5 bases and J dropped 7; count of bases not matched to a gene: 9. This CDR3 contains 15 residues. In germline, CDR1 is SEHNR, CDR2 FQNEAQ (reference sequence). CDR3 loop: CASSVPGQGAGEQYF. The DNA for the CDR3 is TGTGCCAGCAGCGTTCCGGGACAGGGGGCAGGAGAGCAGTACTTC.